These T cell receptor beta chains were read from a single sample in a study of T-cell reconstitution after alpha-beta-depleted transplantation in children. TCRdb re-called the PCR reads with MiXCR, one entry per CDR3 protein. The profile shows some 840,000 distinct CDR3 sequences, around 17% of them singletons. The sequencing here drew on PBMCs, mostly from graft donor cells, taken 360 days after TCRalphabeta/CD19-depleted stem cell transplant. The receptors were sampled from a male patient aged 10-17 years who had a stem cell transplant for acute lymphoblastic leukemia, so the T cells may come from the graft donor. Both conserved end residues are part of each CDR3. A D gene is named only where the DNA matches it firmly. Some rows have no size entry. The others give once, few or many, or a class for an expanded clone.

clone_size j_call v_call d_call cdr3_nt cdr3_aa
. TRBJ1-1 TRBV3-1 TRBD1 TGTGCCAGCAGCCAAGTCAACAGGGGCCGACGTCGTGGCACTGAAGCTTTCTTT CASSQVNRGRRRGTEAFF
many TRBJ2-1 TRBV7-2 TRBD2 TGTGCCAGCAGCGCCCGACTAGCGGGAGATGATGAGCAGTTCTTC CASSARLAGDDEQFF
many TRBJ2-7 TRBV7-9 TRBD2 TGTGCCAGCAGCTTAGGAGGCGGGAGTGGGGCCTACGAGCAGTACTTC CASSLGGGSGAYEQYF
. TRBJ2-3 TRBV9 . TGTGCCAGCAGCGTAGTTCCGGGTCGAGGGCCCTCAGATACGCAGTATTTT CASSVVPGRGPSDTQYF
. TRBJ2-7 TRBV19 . TGTGCCAGTAGTATCGGGACGGCGATGGTAGCCTACGAGCAGTACTTC CASSIGTAMVAYEQYF
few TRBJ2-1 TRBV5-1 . TGCGCCAGCAGAGAAGGGGGATCCAATGAGCAGTTCTTC CASREGGSNEQFF
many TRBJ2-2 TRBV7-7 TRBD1 TGTGCCAGCAGCTTTACAGGGGTGGCCGGGGAGCTGTTTTTT CASSFTGVAGELFF
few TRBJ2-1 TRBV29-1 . TGCAGCGTTGAACGGGGGGCCTCCTACAATGAGCAGTTCTTC CSVERGASYNEQFF
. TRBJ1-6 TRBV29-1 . TGCAGCGACGGACAGCCCGAATATAATTCACCCCTCCACTTT CSDGQPEYNSPLHF
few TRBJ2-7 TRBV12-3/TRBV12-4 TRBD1 TGTGCCAGCAGCGGGACAGGGGGCTACGAGCAGTACTTC CASSGTGGYEQYF
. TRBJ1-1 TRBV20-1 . TGCAGTGCTAGAGATCAGGCGGGGAACACTGAAGCTTTCTTT CSARDQAGNTEAFF
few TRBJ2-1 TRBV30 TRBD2 TGTGCCTGGACGCTAGCGGGGGGCACCAATGAGCAGTTCTTC CAWTLAGGTNEQFF
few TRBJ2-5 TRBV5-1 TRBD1 TGCGCCAGCATCTACAGGGGGCAGGTTGGAGAGACCCAGTACTTC CASIYRGQVGETQYF
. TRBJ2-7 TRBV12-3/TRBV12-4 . TGTGCCAGCAGTTTATGGGGGAAGCCCTACGAGCAGTACTTC CASSLWGKPYEQYF
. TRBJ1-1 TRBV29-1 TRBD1 TGCAGCGTTGAACAAGACAGGGGGCTAGTTCTTGCTTTCTTT CSVEQDRGLVLAFF
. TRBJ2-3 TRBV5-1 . TGCGCCAGCAGCGACATCACCCCCCCGCCCGTCCCCTTTTTT CASSDITPPPVPFF
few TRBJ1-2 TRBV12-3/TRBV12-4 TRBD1 TGTGCCAGCAGTCTACAGGGGGCTTGGTATGGCTACACCTTC CASSLQGAWYGYTF
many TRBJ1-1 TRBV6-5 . TGTGCCAGCAGCTCGATACCGACTGAAGCTTTCTTT CASSSIPTEAFF
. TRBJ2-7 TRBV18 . TGTGCCAGCTCCCCGACAGCGAACGAGCAGTACTTC CASSPTANEQYF
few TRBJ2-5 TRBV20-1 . TGCAGTGCTAGAGATGGTAGGACTAACCAAGAGACCCAGTACTTC CSARDGRTNQETQYF
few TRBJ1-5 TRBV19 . TGTGCCAGTACGCGACGGTATAGCAATCAGCCCCAGCATTTT CASTRRYSNQPQHF
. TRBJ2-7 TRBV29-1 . TGCAGCGTTGAATTGAGACCCTACGAGCAGTACTTC CSVELRPYEQYF
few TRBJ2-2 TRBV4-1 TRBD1 TGCGCCAGCAGCCAAGTCTGGGACAGGGCTTACACCGGGGTGCTGTTTTTT CASSQVWDRAYTGVLFF
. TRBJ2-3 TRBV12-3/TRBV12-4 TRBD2 TGTGCCAGCAGTTTACGGGCTAGCGGGTCTAGCACAGATACGCAGTATTTT CASSLRASGSSTDTQYF
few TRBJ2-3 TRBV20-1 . TGCAGTGCTAGAGCCTCAATTCCCAACCCCAGGGGCACAGATACGCAGTATTTT CSARASIPNPRGTDTQYF
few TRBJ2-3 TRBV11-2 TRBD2 TGTGCCAGCAGCTGGTTTAGCGGGAGATATGATACGCAGTATTTT CASSWFSGRYDTQYF
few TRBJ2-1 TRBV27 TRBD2 TGTGCCAGCAGTCTCAGAATGGCCGGGACTAGGATCGACAATGAGCAGTTCTTC CASSLRMAGTRIDNEQFF
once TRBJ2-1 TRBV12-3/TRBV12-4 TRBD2 TGTGCCAGCACTAGCGGGTCGAATGAGCAGTTCTTC CASTSGSNEQFF
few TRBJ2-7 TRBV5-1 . TGCGCCAGCAGCTTGTCTCAGGGGAGGGGGACCTACGAGCAGTACTTC CASSLSQGRGTYEQYF
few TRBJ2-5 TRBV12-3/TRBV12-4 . TGTGCCAGCAGTTATTCAGGCAGCCATCAGGAGACCCAGTACTTC CASSYSGSHQETQYF
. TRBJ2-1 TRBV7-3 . TGTGCCAGCAGCTTAGTTAGGACAACTTCCTACAATGAGCAGTTCTTC CASSLVRTTSYNEQFF
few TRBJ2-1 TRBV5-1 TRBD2 TGCGCCAGCAGCTCGGACATAGCGGGCCTCTACAATGAGCAGTTCTTC CASSSDIAGLYNEQFF
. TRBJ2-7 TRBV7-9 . TGTGCCAGCAGCCCGTCAGGATTCTACGAGCAGTACTTC CASSPSGFYEQYF
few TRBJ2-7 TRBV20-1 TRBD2 TGCAGTGCCGAGACTAGCGGGGTCCGGGACGAGCAGTACTTC CSAETSGVRDEQYF
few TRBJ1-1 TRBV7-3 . TGTGCCAGCAGCGTAAACAGGAAAGGCACTGAAGCTTTCTTT CASSVNRKGTEAFF
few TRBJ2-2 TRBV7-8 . TGTGCCAGCAGCTATAAGGAGCTGTTTTTT CASSYKELFF
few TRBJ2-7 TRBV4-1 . TGCGCCAGCAGCCAACAGGTATTGTCGAATACCTACGAGCAGTACTTC CASSQQVLSNTYEQYF
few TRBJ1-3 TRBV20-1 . TGCAGTGCTCCCGCCGGGGGATCAGGAAACACCATATATTTT CSAPAGGSGNTIYF
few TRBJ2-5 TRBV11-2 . TGTGCCAGCAGCTTAGATCGTGGAACCCAGTACTTC CASSLDRGTQYF
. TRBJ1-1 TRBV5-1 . TGCGCCAGCAGCCCGACCCCGGACACTGAAGCTTTCTTT CASSPTPDTEAFF
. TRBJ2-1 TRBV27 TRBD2 TGTGCCAGCATAAAGCGGGAGGGCGGTGAGCAGTTCTTC CASIKREGGEQFF
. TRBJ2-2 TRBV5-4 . TGTGCCAGCAGCTCCCTCCCGACCTCGGGTACTAACAACACCGGGGAGCTGTTTTTT CASSSLPTSGTNNTGELFF
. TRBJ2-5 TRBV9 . TGTGCCAGCAGCGTAGCCGGAGTCCAAGAGACCCAGTACTTC CASSVAGVQETQYF
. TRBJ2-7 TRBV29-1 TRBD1 TGCAGCGTTGGAGGACAGGGGATAAGTGAACAGTACTTC CSVGGQGISEQYF
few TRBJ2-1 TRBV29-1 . TGCAGCGTTAGCAACAATGAGCAGTTCTTC CSVSNNEQFF
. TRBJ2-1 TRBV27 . TGTGCCAGCAACAGGGCCTCCGCTTGGAATGAGCAGTTCTTC CASNRASAWNEQFF
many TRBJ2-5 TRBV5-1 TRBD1 TGCGCCAGCAGCTCCCTTAGGGGGCTGGGAGAGACCCAGTACTTC CASSSLRGLGETQYF
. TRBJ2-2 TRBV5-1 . TGCGCCAGCAGCTCCCAGCGGAGCTGGATAACCGGGGAGCTGTTTTTT CASSSQRSWITGELFF
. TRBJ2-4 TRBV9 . TGTGCCAGCAGCGTAGAACTAGAGGGGAACATTCAGTACTTC CASSVELEGNIQYF
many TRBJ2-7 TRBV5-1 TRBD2 TGCGCCAGCAGCGCCTTACTAGCGGGAGGCTCCGAGCAGTACTTC CASSALLAGGSEQYF
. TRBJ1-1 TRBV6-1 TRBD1 TGTGCCAGCAGCCTGACAGGGACGATTGGGGCTTTCTTT CASSLTGTIGAFF
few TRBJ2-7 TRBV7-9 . TGTGCCAGCAGCTTAGGCGGCGGGCTGAGCGAGCAGTACTTC CASSLGGGLSEQYF
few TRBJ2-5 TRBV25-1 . TGTGCCAGCAGGAATAGCGGTAGGGGGGAGGGGCAAGAGACCCAGTACTTC CASRNSGRGEGQETQYF